This T cell receptor beta chain emerged from a study of blood T cells in healthy people across ages. Through a sample-barcoded 5' primer and a J-beta primer mix, a second PCR was run for roughly 6 to 12 cycles. A template-switch adaptor containing 12 random nucleotides labeled each cDNA molecule. TCRdb used MiXCR to reprocess the 5' RACE reads, holding one entry per CDR3 protein. This table has hundreds of thousands of distinct CDR3 sequences, 45% to 50% appearing once. The germline CDR1 and CDR2 sequences are SGHTA and FQGNSA. This CDR3 has 14 amino acids. V lost 5 bases to trimming and J lost 7 bases; unmatched junction nucleotides: 9.

The chain carries TRBV7-2 and TRBJ2-7, with 9 bases lining up with TRBD1. The origin of this receptor is a woman aged 55-75 years in good health. The sample was blood. This CDR3 is CASSPGTGLWEQYF. Here the CDR3 DNA reads TGTGCCAGCAGCCCCGGGACAGGGTTGTGGGAGCAGTACTTC. Full variable domain (remainder filled in from reference TRBV7-2 and TRBJ2-7): GAGVSQSPSNKVTEKGKDVELRCDPISGHTALYWYRQSLGQGLEFLIYFQGNSAPDKSGLPSDRFSAERTGGSVSTLTIQRTQQEDSAVYLCASSPGTGLWEQYFGPGTRLTVT.